The sequence of this T cell receptor (beta chain) was determined in a study of T cells in Graves' hyperthyroidism and ophthalmopathy. Amplification of TCR beta CDR3 regions was performed using RNA transcripts as template. Using the HTBI primer set, a first-round RT-PCR was run on the TCR CDR3. TCRdb reprocessed the multiplex PCR reads with MiXCR, giving one entry per CDR3 protein. The sample lists hundreds of thousands of distinct CDR3 sequences, 40% to 55% occurring once. This clonotype turned up a few times. CDR1 is DFQATT and CDR2 is SNEGSKA in the germline V gene (reference sequence). After removal of 0 bases from V and 5 bases from J, the junction contained 7 bases not matched to a gene. The CDR3 has 15 residues.

The genes are TRBV20-1 and TRBJ1-3, with 7 bases identical to TRBD1. This TCR came from a woman between 18 and 29 years old with Graves' hyperthyroidism. The sequenced sample consisted of peripheral blood or thyroid tissue (not recorded which). CDR3 coding DNA: TGCAGTGCTAGAGATAATACAGGGGTCAGAAACACCATATATTTT. It is translated as CSARDNTGVRNTIYF.